These T cell receptor beta chains were read from a single sample in a study of blood T cell repertoires in COVID-19. The table came from immunoSEQ multiplex PCR; TCRdb's copy has only in-frame clones and leaves some out. The sample lists approximately 290,000 clones, around 85% occurring once. Specimen: PBMCs or T cells enriched from blood (not recorded which). These receptor sequences come from a woman younger than 45 who had recovered from COVID-19. CDR3s include the opening cysteine and the closing phenylalanine or tryptophan. The D gene is left open where the match is weak. A row's size may be missing; if present it is once, few, many or a size class.

v_gene: TRBV29-1; abundance: NA; j_gene: TRBJ2-4; d_gene: NA; CDR3nt: TGCAGCGTTGGGGTACAGAAAAACATTCAGTACTTC; CDR3aa: CSVGVQKNIQYF
v_gene: TRBV28; abundance: NA; j_gene: TRBJ1-1; d_gene: NA; CDR3nt: TGTGCCAGCAGTTTCGGCGGGGCTGGCGAAGCTTTCTTT; CDR3aa: CASSFGGAGEAFF
v_gene: TRBV28; abundance: NA; j_gene: TRBJ2-1; d_gene: TRBD2; CDR3nt: TGTGCCAGCAGTTCCCCCCTAGCGGGGGGGCTCAACAATGAGCAGTTCTTC; CDR3aa: CASSSPLAGGLNNEQFF
v_gene: TRBV6-1; abundance: NA; j_gene: TRBJ1-6; d_gene: NA; CDR3nt: TGTGCCAGCAGTGAAACGGGTGGCTCACCCCTCCACTTT; CDR3aa: CASSETGGSPLHF
v_gene: TRBV19; abundance: NA; j_gene: TRBJ1-2; d_gene: NA; CDR3nt: TGTGCCAGTAGTATAGAAAGAGGGAACTATGGCTACACCTTC; CDR3aa: CASSIERGNYGYTF
v_gene: TRBV19; abundance: NA; j_gene: TRBJ1-1; d_gene: NA; CDR3nt: TGTGCCAGTAGTACATATAACAGGAGGAACACTGAAGCTTTCTTT; CDR3aa: CASSTYNRRNTEAFF
v_gene: TRBV27; abundance: NA; j_gene: TRBJ1-6; d_gene: NA; CDR3nt: TGTGCCAGCAGTTTGGGCCAGGGCAATTCACCCCTCCACTTT; CDR3aa: CASSLGQGNSPLHF
v_gene: TRBV5-1; abundance: NA; j_gene: TRBJ2-7; d_gene: NA; CDR3nt: TGCGCCAGCAGCTCACAGGGAATAGCCTACGAGCAGTACTTC; CDR3aa: CASSSQGIAYEQYF
v_gene: TRBV19; abundance: NA; j_gene: TRBJ2-7; d_gene: TRBD2; CDR3nt: TGTGCCAGTAAGGAGACTAGCGGGAGTTTTGGGAACGAGCAGTACTTC; CDR3aa: CASKETSGSFGNEQYF
v_gene: TRBV7-9; abundance: once; j_gene: TRBJ2-3; d_gene: NA; CDR3nt: TGTGCCAGCAATCTGGGGGTAGCGGCTACAGATACGCAGTATTTT; CDR3aa: CASNLGVAATDTQYF
v_gene: TRBV25-1; abundance: NA; j_gene: TRBJ1-2; d_gene: NA; CDR3nt: TGTGCCAGCAGTGAACTTAGGACAAGGCCGACCTACTATGGCTACACCTTC; CDR3aa: CASSELRTRPTYYGYTF
v_gene: TRBV27; abundance: NA; j_gene: TRBJ1-1; d_gene: NA; CDR3nt: TGTGCCAGCAGTTTGGAGGGTTGGACTGAAGCTTTCTTT; CDR3aa: CASSLEGWTEAFF
v_gene: TRBV20-1; abundance: NA; j_gene: TRBJ2-7; d_gene: NA; CDR3nt: TGCAGTGCTAGTAAGAGTTCCTACGAGCAGTACTTC; CDR3aa: CSASKSSYEQYF
v_gene: TRBV29-1; abundance: NA; j_gene: TRBJ2-1; d_gene: NA; CDR3nt: TGCAGCGTTGAAGATCAAGGGAGATGGGTCTTC; CDR3aa: CSVEDQGRWVF
v_gene: TRBV25-1; abundance: NA; j_gene: TRBJ1-4; d_gene: NA; CDR3nt: TGTGCCAGCAGTGATACGGGGACTAATGAAAAACTGTTTTTT; CDR3aa: CASSDTGTNEKLFF
v_gene: TRBV28; abundance: NA; j_gene: TRBJ1-2; d_gene: TRBD1; CDR3nt: TGTGCCAGCTCACGGAACAGGGGAAGGGGCTATGGCTACACCTTC; CDR3aa: CASSRNRGRGYGYTF
v_gene: TRBV11-2; abundance: NA; j_gene: TRBJ2-7; d_gene: TRBD2; CDR3nt: TGTGCCAGCAGATCACTAGCGGGTACCTACGAGCAGTACTTC; CDR3aa: CASRSLAGTYEQYF
v_gene: TRBV27; abundance: NA; j_gene: TRBJ1-1; d_gene: TRBD1; CDR3nt: TGTGCCAGAAAAGAAACGAAGGGGACAGGCGTAGGCTCAGTGAACACTGAAGCTTTCTTT; CDR3aa: CARKETKGTGVGSVNTEAFF
v_gene: TRBV2; abundance: few; j_gene: TRBJ2-7; d_gene: NA; CDR3nt: TGTGCCAGCTCTCTACTATTTGGCGAGCAGTACTTC; CDR3aa: CASSLLFGEQYF
v_gene: TRBV5-1; abundance: once; j_gene: TRBJ1-1; d_gene: TRBD1; CDR3nt: TGCGCCAGTACGGGACAGGGGGACACTGAAGCTTTCTTT; CDR3aa: CASTGQGDTEAFF
v_gene: TRBV5-6; abundance: NA; j_gene: TRBJ2-3; d_gene: NA; CDR3nt: TGTGCCAGCAGCTTGGACAGGGATACGCAGTATTTT; CDR3aa: CASSLDRDTQYF
v_gene: TRBV11-2; abundance: NA; j_gene: TRBJ2-1; d_gene: TRBD2; CDR3nt: TGTGCCAGCAGCCGCGCCGCACTAGCGGGGGGTTCCTCCTACAATGAGCAGTTCTTC; CDR3aa: CASSRAALAGGSSYNEQFF
v_gene: TRBV7-8; abundance: NA; j_gene: TRBJ2-5; d_gene: TRBD2; CDR3nt: TGTGCCAGCAGCAAATTTCGGGACCGCGCGGGGGTGGAGGAGACCCAGTACTTC; CDR3aa: CASSKFRDRAGVEETQYF
v_gene: TRBV2; abundance: NA; j_gene: TRBJ2-1; d_gene: TRBD2; CDR3nt: TGTGCCAGCCATATAGCGGGAGGCCCTGCCTACAATGAGCAGTTCTTC; CDR3aa: CASHIAGGPAYNEQFF
v_gene: TRBV2; abundance: NA; j_gene: TRBJ1-5; d_gene: NA; CDR3nt: TGTGCCAGCACCCAGGGAGGTCACAATCAGCCCCAGCATTTT; CDR3aa: CASTQGGHNQPQHF
v_gene: TRBV2; abundance: NA; j_gene: TRBJ1-1; d_gene: NA; CDR3nt: TGTGCCAGCAGTAAACTGACTGAAGCTTTCTTT; CDR3aa: CASSKLTEAFF
v_gene: TRBV28; abundance: NA; j_gene: TRBJ2-1; d_gene: TRBD2; CDR3nt: TGTGCCAGCAGGCCGGGGGGTGGCCCGGATGAGCAGTTCTTC; CDR3aa: CASRPGGGPDEQFF
v_gene: TRBV2; abundance: NA; j_gene: TRBJ1-3; d_gene: NA; CDR3nt: TGTGCCAGCAGTTGGACATTGCAAGACACCATATATTTT; CDR3aa: CASSWTLQDTIYF
v_gene: TRBV3-1/TRBV3-2; abundance: NA; j_gene: TRBJ2-7; d_gene: TRBD2; CDR3nt: TGTGCCAGCAGCCAAGATTCGACTAGCGGGAGGAAGTACGAGCAGTACTTC; CDR3aa: CASSQDSTSGRKYEQYF
v_gene: TRBV13; abundance: NA; j_gene: TRBJ1-2; d_gene: NA; CDR3nt: TGTGCCAGCAGCCCCGAGCGGGGGGCAGGCCGCAACTATGGCTACACCTTC; CDR3aa: CASSPERGAGRNYGYTF
v_gene: TRBV2; abundance: NA; j_gene: TRBJ2-5; d_gene: NA; CDR3nt: TGTGCCAGCAGTGGGAGTTCTTTGGGGAGCATCGAGACCCAGTACTTC; CDR3aa: CASSGSSLGSIETQYF
v_gene: TRBV15; abundance: NA; j_gene: TRBJ2-1; d_gene: NA; CDR3nt: TGTGCCACCACCGCGGGTGTACTAGGAAATGAGCGGCAGTTCTTC; CDR3aa: CATTAGVLGNERQFF
v_gene: TRBV2; abundance: once; j_gene: TRBJ2-3; d_gene: TRBD2; CDR3nt: TGTGCCAGCAGTGCGGGACTACTAAGCACAGATACGCAGTATTTT; CDR3aa: CASSAGLLSTDTQYF
v_gene: TRBV25-1; abundance: NA; j_gene: TRBJ2-5; d_gene: NA; CDR3nt: TGTGCCAGCAGTGAAAATCAGGGTTGGGGCAAACAAGAGACCCAGTACTTC; CDR3aa: CASSENQGWGKQETQYF
v_gene: TRBV5-8; abundance: NA; j_gene: TRBJ2-3; d_gene: TRBD2; CDR3nt: TGTGCCAGCAGCTTGGGGACTAGCGGGGGTACTGGGGATACGCAGTATTTT; CDR3aa: CASSLGTSGGTGDTQYF
v_gene: TRBV28; abundance: once; j_gene: TRBJ2-3; d_gene: NA; CDR3nt: TGTGCCAGCAGCCGACACGGGGCGGGATGGAGCACAGATACGCAGTATTTT; CDR3aa: CASSRHGAGWSTDTQYF
v_gene: TRBV4-2; abundance: NA; j_gene: TRBJ2-3; d_gene: TRBD2; CDR3nt: TGTGCCAGCAGCCCCCAGCGGGGGGAACACACAGATACGCAGTATTTT; CDR3aa: CASSPQRGEHTDTQYF
v_gene: TRBV12-5; abundance: once; j_gene: TRBJ1-1; d_gene: TRBD1; CDR3nt: TGTGCTAGTGGTTTGATGGGACAGGGCTCGAACACTGAAGCTTTCTTT; CDR3aa: CASGLMGQGSNTEAFF
v_gene: TRBV29-1; abundance: NA; j_gene: TRBJ1-4; d_gene: TRBD1; CDR3nt: TGCAGCGTTGAAATCGTTACAGGGGGGGGAAAACTGTTTTTT; CDR3aa: CSVEIVTGGGKLFF
v_gene: TRBV28; abundance: NA; j_gene: TRBJ2-1; d_gene: NA; CDR3nt: TGTGCCAGCAGATCGACTATTTTCAGCTCCTACAATGAGCAGTTCTTC; CDR3aa: CASRSTIFSSYNEQFF
v_gene: TRBV5-1; abundance: NA; j_gene: TRBJ1-4; d_gene: NA; CDR3nt: TGCGCCAGCAGCCCCGGAGGTTCTGGACTCAATGAAAAACTGTTTTTT; CDR3aa: CASSPGGSGLNEKLFF
v_gene: TRBV7-9; abundance: NA; j_gene: TRBJ1-1; d_gene: NA; CDR3nt: TGTGCCAGCAGCTTCTTACAGGGTGGCGGGGGCACTGAAGCTTTCTTT; CDR3aa: CASSFLQGGGGTEAFF
v_gene: TRBV5-4; abundance: NA; j_gene: TRBJ1-2; d_gene: NA; CDR3nt: TGTGCCAGCAGCTTGGACAGGAGCTGGGGTGGCTACACCTTC; CDR3aa: CASSLDRSWGGYTF